This entry lists 21 T cell receptor beta chains sequenced from one sample in a study of early T cells in non-severe SARS-CoV-2 infection. TCRdb ran MiXCR on the 5' RACE reads and lists one entry per CDR3 protein. The repertoire holds approximately 69,000 distinct CDR3 sequences, with 10% to 15% as singletons. The sequenced sample consisted of whole blood. These receptors came from an adult who was a healthcare worker with PCR-confirmed SARS-CoV-2 infection or an uninfected control (not recorded which).

J is TRBJ2-5 and V is TRBV20-1; D is unresolved. The V gene's germline CDR1 is DFQATT and CDR2 SNEGSKA (reference sequence). Trimming stripped 7 bases from V and 6 bases from J, with 12 bases between. This CDR3 comprises 11 residues. This CDR3 reads CSGEGIQTQYF. The CDR3 DNA follows: TGCAGTGGTGAAGGGATACAGACCCAGTACTTC.

V and J are TRBV28 and TRBJ2-7; no firm D call. V lost 5 bases, J lost 2 bases, and 7 bases lay in between. CDR3 length: 12 residues. Germline CDR1 reads MDHEN; CDR2 reads SYDVKM. For the CDR3, the DNA is TGTGCCAGCAGTCAGAATACCTACGAGCAGTACTTC. It encodes CASSQNTYEQYF.

This clonotype was counted ten times or more. V gene TRBV11-3 combines with J gene TRBJ2-3, with 14 nucleotides matching TRBD2. Germline CDR1 and CDR2: SGHNT and YENEEA. The CDR3 runs 18 residues. The V segment lost 4 bases and the J segment 4 bases; nucleotides outside the gene matches: 10. CDR3 nucleotide sequence: TGTGCCAGCAGCTATTCCGGGACTAGCGGGAGCAGCGCAGATACGCAGTATTTT. Its translation: CASSYSGTSGSSADTQYF.

This clonotype occurred many times. This chain links TRBV28 with TRBJ2-1, with D perhaps assigned TRBD1 or TRBD2 (5 bases each). From germline, CDR1 is MDHEN and CDR2 SYDVKM. The CDR3 is 17 amino acids. Trimming cost V 5 bases and J 2 bases, with 19 bases left between them. The CDR3 reads CASSADSSRGPYNEQFF. The DNA for the CDR3 is TGTGCCAGCAGTGCTGACAGCTCCCGGGGTCCCTACAATGAGCAGTTCTTC. The whole variable domain, remainder taken from reference TRBV28 and TRBJ2-1, is DVKVTQSSRYLVKRTGEKVFLECVQDMDHENMFWYRQDPGLGLRLIYFSYDVKMKEKGDIPEGYSVSREKKERFSLILESASTNQTSMYLCASSADSSRGPYNEQFFGPGTRLTVL.

The table lists this clonotype with a few counts. The chain couples TRBV28 to TRBJ2-7; 8 nucleotides agree with TRBD1. Germline lookup yields CDR1 MDHEN and CDR2 SYDVKM. V dropped 6 bases and J dropped 2; count of bases not matched to a gene: 6. The CDR3 has 14 amino acids. CDR3 coding DNA: TGTGCCAGCAGAGGACAGGGAAGGCCCTACGAGCAGTACTTC. Its protein product is CASRGQGRPYEQYF.

This clonotype was seen repeatedly, ten times or more. The CDR3 here is CSVELASETQYF. Written as DNA, the CDR3 is TGCAGCGTGGAGCTAGCGTCAGAGACCCAGTACTTC. The V call is TRBV29-1, the J call TRBJ2-5; a possible D gene is TRBD2 (6 bases). The CDR3 sequence is 12 residues long. V lost 6 bases and J 4 bases, leaving 12 bases between the germline ends. Germline V gene sequence: CDR1 SQVTM, CDR2 ANQGSEA.

The table lists this clonotype with many counts. The chain recombines TRBV18 with TRBJ2-1; D uncertain. Trimming took 2 bases from V and 0 from J, leaving 17 bases between them. The CDR3 sequence is 18 residues long. CDR1 is KGHSH and CDR2 is LQKENI in the germline V gene. This CDR3 reads CASSPTVRGAGSYNEQFF. CDR3 bases: TGTGCCAGCTCACCAACGGTTCGCGGAGCAGGCTCCTACAATGAGCAGTTCTTC.

This clonotype was detected only a few times. This rearrangement joins TRBV7-9 to TRBJ2-2, with 9 bases lining up with TRBD2. V lost 5 bases, J lost 3 bases, and 13 bases stayed unmatched. Germline V gene data show CDR1 as SEHNR and CDR2 as FQNEAQ (reference sequence). The CDR3 has 18 amino acids. As DNA, the CDR3 is TGTGCCAGCAGCCTGGCTGAGGGTAGCGGGAGTGACACCGGGGAGCTGTTTTTT. Amino acids: CASSLAEGSGSDTGELFF. The full variable domain, its missing parts supplied by reference TRBV7-9 and TRBJ2-2, is DTGVSQNPRHKITKRGQNVTFRCDPISEHNRLYWYRQTLGQGPEFLTYFQNEAQLEKSRLLSDRFSAERPKGSFSTLEIQRTEQGDSAMYLCASSLAEGSGSDTGELFFGEGSRLTVL.

This clonotype was seen only a few times. The chain is built from TRBV20-1 and TRBJ2-3; 9 nucleotides agree with TRBD2. Germline V gene sequence: CDR1 DFQATT, CDR2 SNEGSKA (reference sequence). CDR3 length: 14 residues. The CDR3 sequence: CSGSGLASTDTQYF. Here the CDR3 DNA reads TGCAGCGGGAGTGGACTAGCGAGCACAGATACGCAGTATTTT.

This clonotype was seen only a few times. The chain has TRBV7-9 and TRBJ2-7, with 8 bases lining up with TRBD2. There are 14 residues in the CDR3. Trimming cost V 5 bases and J 2 bases; bases outside gene matches: 5. From germline, CDR1 is SEHNR and CDR2 FQNEAQ (reference sequence). Here the CDR3 reads CASSPGLVAYEQYF. The CDR3 DNA follows: TGTGCCAGCAGCCCGGGACTAGTGGCCTACGAGCAGTACTTC.

This clonotype was found many times. V is TRBV20-1 and J is TRBJ2-7; D call uncertain. The CDR3 totals 11 residues. Trimming pared 5 bases from V and 3 bases from J, leaving 8 bases between. Germline CDR1 is DFQATT and CDR2 is SNEGSKA (reference sequence). CDR3 region: CSAYHSYEQYF. DNA of the CDR3: TGCAGTGCTTATCACAGCTACGAGCAGTACTTC.

This clonotype was recorded many times. J is TRBJ2-2 and V is TRBV2; D may be TRBD2 (5 bases). The V gene lost 9 bases and the J gene lost 7 bases, with 18 bases spanning the gap. The CDR3 is made up of 14 amino acids. Per germline, CDR1 SNHLY and CDR2 FYNNEI. Written as DNA, the CDR3 is TGTGCCAGTCAGCCGGAGAGGGAAATCGGGGAGCTGTTTTTT. This translates into CASQPEREIGELFF.

This clonotype was observed at least ten times. CDR3 region: CASSPGTVTVAGELFF. The CDR3 DNA sequence: TGTGCCAGCAGCCCGGGGACAGTTACGGTCGCCGGGGAGCTGTTTTTT. V gene TRBV7-6 combines with J gene TRBJ2-2; 7 positions match TRBD1. Per germline, CDR1 SGHVS and CDR2 FNYEAQ. This CDR3 is 16 amino acids long. V shed 5 bases, J shed 6 bases, and the junction held 12 bases outside the gene matches.

This clonotype showed up many times. This chain links TRBV6-1 with TRBJ2-7; 7 nucleotides agree with TRBD2. CDR1 and CDR2 from the germline V gene are MNHNS and SASEGT. Unmatched junction bases numbered 6, after V lost 4 bases and J lost 0 bases. This CDR3 has 15 residues. The CDR3 sequence is CASSVWEGDSYEQYF. The CDR3 DNA reads as TGTGCCAGCAGTGTCTGGGAGGGAGACTCCTACGAGCAGTACTTC.

This clonotype was picked up many times. V and J are TRBV7-2 and TRBJ2-1; 8 positions match TRBD2. V lost 5 bases to trimming and J lost 3 bases; unmatched junction nucleotides: 6. Germline V gene sequence: CDR1 SGHTA, CDR2 FQGNSA. The CDR3 contains 15 residues. CDR3 sequence reads: CASSLQGLDYNEQFF. The CDR3 region has the DNA TGTGCCAGCAGCCTCCAGGGACTAGACTACAATGAGCAGTTCTTC.

This clonotype appeared many times. The rearrangement joins TRBV4-2 to TRBJ2-2; perhaps D is TRBD1 or TRBD2 (5 bases each). Trimming stripped 3 bases from V and 0 bases from J, with 11 bases between. CDR1 is LGHNA and CDR2 is YNFKEQ in the germline V gene. The CDR3 contains 16 residues. The CDR3 bases are TGTGCCAGCAGCCAGATAGGGACGTCGAACACCGGGGAGCTGTTTTTT. Its protein product is CASSQIGTSNTGELFF.

In this sample, this clonotype turned up a few times. The chain combines TRBV18 with TRBJ2-6, with TRBD1 matching 7 bases. The germline CDR1 and CDR2 sequences are KGHSH and LQKENI. The CDR3 runs 15 residues. The V and J ends lost 6 bases and 2 bases, in that order; junction bases with no gene match: 4. This CDR3 is CASSPDRAGANVLTF. CDR3 coding DNA: TGTGCCAGCTCTCCTGACAGGGCTGGGGCCAACGTCCTGACTTTC.

This clonotype has a count of ten or more. The chain uses TRBV18 and TRBJ2-1, with D tentatively TRBD2 (5 bases). V shed 3 bases and J shed 0 bases, with 15 bases lying between them. The CDR3 contains 17 residues. CDR1 and CDR2 (germline): KGHSH, LQKENI. CDR3 coding DNA: TGTGCCAGCTCACCCCCGTTAGCGCAGAGCTCCTACAATGAGCAGTTCTTC. Translating it yields CASSPPLAQSSYNEQFF.

The chain couples TRBV29-1 to TRBJ1-4; D remains ambiguous. The CDR3 is made up of 13 amino acids. From germline, CDR1 is SQVTM and CDR2 ANQGSEA. The V and J ends lost 7 bases and 6 bases respectively, with 15 bases between them. Here the CDR3 reads CSAQTSGDEKLFF. DNA for the CDR3: TGCAGCGCCCAGACCAGCGGAGATGAAAAACTGTTTTTT.

This clonotype was detected ten times or more. V usage is TRBV9 and J usage is TRBJ2-3, with TRBD2 identical over 10 bases. Per the germline V gene, CDR1 is SGDLS and CDR2 is YYNGEE. The V gene end was trimmed by 0 bases and the J gene end by 6 bases; junction bases not matched to a gene: 13. CDR3 length: 18 amino acids. CDR3 amino acids: CASSVATSSGGQLDTQYF. DNA for the CDR3: TGTGCCAGCAGCGTAGCTACGTCTAGCGGGGGTCAGCTCGATACGCAGTATTTT.

This clonotype was seen more than once but under ten times. CDR3 in amino acids: CASMGGSSYNEQFF. The CDR3 DNA follows: TGTGCCAGCATGGGGGGGAGCTCCTACAATGAGCAGTTCTTC. V is TRBV2 and J is TRBJ2-1, with TRBD2 matching 7 bases. The CDR3 covers 14 residues. J gave up 0 bases and V 7 bases, and 3 bases lay outside the gene matches. Germline lookup yields CDR1 SNHLY and CDR2 FYNNEI.